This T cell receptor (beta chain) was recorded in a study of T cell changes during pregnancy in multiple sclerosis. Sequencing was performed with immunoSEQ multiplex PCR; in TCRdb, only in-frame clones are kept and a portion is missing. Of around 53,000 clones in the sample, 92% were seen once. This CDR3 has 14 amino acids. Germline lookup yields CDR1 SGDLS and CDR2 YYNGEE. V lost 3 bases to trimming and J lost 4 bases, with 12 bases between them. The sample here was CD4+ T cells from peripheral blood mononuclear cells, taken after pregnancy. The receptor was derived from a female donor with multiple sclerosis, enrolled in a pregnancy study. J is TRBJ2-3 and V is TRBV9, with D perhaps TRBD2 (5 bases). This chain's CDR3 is CASSEITSSDTQYF. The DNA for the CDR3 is TGTGCCAGCAGCGAAATTACTAGTTCAGATACGCAGTATTTT.